This TCR beta chain is from a study of STAT5B mutations in CD4+ large granular lymphocyte leukemia. For the study at large: Healthy donors showed HLA-associated enrichment of the CDR3 'QG' motif.

V shed 5 bases and J 2 bases; nucleotides not matched to a gene: 3. CDR3 length: 15 amino acids. Germline V CDR1 and CDR2: SNHLY, FYNNEI. With regard to this clone: What it binds is unknown.

Study-wide results and caveats: Patient CD4-sorted repertoires looked more clonal than healthy CD4+ repertoires, even without putative leukemic clones. Compared with healthy controls (2/35), patient top clones favored TRBV06 (8/27).

Study processing details: Productive clonotypes were detectable down to 2.59 x 10-5 frequency. The data were produced by immunoSEQ multiplex PCR, yet TCRdb's version contains in-frame clones alone and is incomplete. V, J and clone size are taken as reported in that table, and D and trimming were inferred from the DNA itself. In the table there are fewer than 45,000 clones, around 84% of which are singletons. This receptor was taken from a human donor in good health. Sequenced material: CD4+ T cells from blood buffy coats. The chain uses TRBV2 and TRBJ1-5, with 10 bases lining up with TRBD1. CDR3 region: CASSRGQGGNQPQHF. In DNA form, the CDR3 reads TGTGCCAGCAGTAGAGGACAGGGGGGCAATCAGCCCCAGCATTTT.